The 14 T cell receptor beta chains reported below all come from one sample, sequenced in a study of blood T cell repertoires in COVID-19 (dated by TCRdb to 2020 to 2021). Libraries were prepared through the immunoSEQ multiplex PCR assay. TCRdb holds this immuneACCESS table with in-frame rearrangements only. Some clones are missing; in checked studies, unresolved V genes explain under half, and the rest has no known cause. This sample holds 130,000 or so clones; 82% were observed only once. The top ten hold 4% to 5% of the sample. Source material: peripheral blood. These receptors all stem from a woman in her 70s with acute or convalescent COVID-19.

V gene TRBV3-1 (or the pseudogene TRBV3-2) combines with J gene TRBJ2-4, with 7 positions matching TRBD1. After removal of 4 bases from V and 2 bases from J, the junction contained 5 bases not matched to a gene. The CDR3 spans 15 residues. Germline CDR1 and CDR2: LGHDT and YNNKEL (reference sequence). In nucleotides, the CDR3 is TGTGCCAGCAGCCGAGCGACAGGGTCCAAAAACATTCAGTACTTC. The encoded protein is CASSRATGSKNIQYF.

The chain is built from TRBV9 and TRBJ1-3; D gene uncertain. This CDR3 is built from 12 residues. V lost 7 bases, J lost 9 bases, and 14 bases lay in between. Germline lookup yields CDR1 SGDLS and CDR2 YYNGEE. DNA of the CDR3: TGTGCCAGCTCCGACGGGTTAAGCACCATATATTTT. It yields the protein CASSDGLSTIYF.

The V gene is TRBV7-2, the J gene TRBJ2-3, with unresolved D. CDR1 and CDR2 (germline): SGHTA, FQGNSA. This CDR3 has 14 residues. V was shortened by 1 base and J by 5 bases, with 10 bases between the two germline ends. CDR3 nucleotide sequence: TGTGCCAGCAGCTTAGAACTGGTTAGAGATACGCAGTATTTT. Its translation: CASSLELVRDTQYF. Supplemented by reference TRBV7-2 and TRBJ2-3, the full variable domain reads GAGVSQSPSNKVTEKGKDVELRCDPISGHTALYWYRQSLGQGLEFLIYFQGNSAPDKSGLPSDRFSAERTGGSVSTLTIQRTQQEDSAVYLCASSLELVRDTQYFGPGTRLTVL.

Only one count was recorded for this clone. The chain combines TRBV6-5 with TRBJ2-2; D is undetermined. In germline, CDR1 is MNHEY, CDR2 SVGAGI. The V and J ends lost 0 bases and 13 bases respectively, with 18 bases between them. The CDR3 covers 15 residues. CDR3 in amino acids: CASSYSMSVFGGLFF. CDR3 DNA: TGTGCCAGCAGTTACTCGATGTCCGTCTTTGGCGGGCTGTTTTTT.

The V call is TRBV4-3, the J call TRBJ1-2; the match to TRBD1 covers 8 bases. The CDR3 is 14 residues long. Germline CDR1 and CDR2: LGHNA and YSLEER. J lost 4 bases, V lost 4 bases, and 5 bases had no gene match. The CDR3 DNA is TGCGCCAGCAGCCCGACAGGGGAGGGCTATGGCTACACCTTC. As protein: CASSPTGEGYGYTF.

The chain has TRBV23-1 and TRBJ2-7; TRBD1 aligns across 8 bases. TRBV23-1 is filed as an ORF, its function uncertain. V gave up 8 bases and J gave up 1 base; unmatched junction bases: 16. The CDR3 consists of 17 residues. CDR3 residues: CASGSRDWDRFSYEQYV. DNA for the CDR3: TGCGCCAGCGGATCCCGTGATTGGGACAGGTTTTCCTACGAGCAGTACGTC.

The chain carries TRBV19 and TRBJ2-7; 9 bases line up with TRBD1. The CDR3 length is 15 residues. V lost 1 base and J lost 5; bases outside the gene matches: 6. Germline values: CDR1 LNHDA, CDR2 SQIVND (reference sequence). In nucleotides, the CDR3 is TGTGCCAGTAGTATAGTACGGGACAGGGAGGACGAGCAGTACGTC. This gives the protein CASSIVRDREDEQYV.

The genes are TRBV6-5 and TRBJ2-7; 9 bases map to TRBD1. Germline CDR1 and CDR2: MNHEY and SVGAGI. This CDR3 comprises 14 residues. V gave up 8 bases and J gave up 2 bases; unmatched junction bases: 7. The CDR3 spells CASRDREGAYEQYV. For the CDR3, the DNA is TGTGCCAGCCGGGACAGGGAGGGGGCCTACGAGCAGTACGTC.

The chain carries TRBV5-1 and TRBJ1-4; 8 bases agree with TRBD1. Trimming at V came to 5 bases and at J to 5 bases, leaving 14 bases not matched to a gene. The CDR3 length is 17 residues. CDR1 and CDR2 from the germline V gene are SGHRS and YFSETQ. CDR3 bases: TGCGCCAGCAGTTTTGACCTGAGGACAGGGACAAATGAAAAACTGTTTTTT. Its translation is CASSFDLRTGTNEKLFF.

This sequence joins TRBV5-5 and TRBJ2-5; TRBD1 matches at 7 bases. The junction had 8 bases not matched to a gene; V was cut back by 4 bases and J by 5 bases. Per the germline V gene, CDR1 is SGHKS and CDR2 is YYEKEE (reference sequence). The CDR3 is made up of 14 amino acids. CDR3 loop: CASSVRQGGETQYF. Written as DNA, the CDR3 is TGTGCCAGCAGCGTCAGACAGGGTGGGGAGACCCAGTACTTC.

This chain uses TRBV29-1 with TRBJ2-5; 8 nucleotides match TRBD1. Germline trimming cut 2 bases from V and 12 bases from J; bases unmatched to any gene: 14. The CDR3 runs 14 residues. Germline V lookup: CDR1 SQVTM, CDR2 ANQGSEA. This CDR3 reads CSVEQGTGGLSKYF. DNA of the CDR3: TGCAGCGTTGAACAGGGAACAGGGGGTTTGTCGAAGTACTTC.

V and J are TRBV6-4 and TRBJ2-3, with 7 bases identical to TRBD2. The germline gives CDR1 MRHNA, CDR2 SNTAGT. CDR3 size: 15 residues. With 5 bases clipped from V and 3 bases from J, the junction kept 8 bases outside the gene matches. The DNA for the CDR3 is TGTGCCAGCAGTTCCTATGGGGGAGGGACAGATACGCAGTATTTT. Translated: CASSSYGGGTDTQYF.

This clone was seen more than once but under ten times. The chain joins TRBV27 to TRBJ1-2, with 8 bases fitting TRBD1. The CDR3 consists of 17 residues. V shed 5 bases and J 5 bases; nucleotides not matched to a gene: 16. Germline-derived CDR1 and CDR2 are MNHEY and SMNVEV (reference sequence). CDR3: CASSPYPPTGAFYGYTF. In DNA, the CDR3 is TGTGCCAGCAGTCCATACCCCCCGACAGGGGCGTTTTATGGCTACACCTTC.

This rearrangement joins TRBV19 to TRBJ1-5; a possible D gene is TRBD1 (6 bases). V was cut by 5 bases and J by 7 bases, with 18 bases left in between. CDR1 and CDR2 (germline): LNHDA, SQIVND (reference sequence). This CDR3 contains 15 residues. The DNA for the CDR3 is TGTGCCAGTAGTCAGTGGGCAGGGGACGGGCAGCCCCAGCATTTT. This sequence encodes CASSQWAGDGQPQHF.